These 14 T cell receptor beta chains share one sample of origin, sequenced in a study of persistence of HIV-infected CD4 T cells. Cells were stimulated nonspecifically with anti-CD3/anti-CD28 magnetic beads. Sorting selected CD4+ T cells upregulating both CD40 ligand and CD69. The immunoSEQ assay was version 4, run in survey mode. Data came from immunoSEQ multiplex PCR; TCRdb stores just in-frame clones and leaves some out. The sample includes roughly 41,000 clones, about 91% of them seen just once. These receptors' antigens are unknown. The source material was CD4+ T cells sorted from PBMCs after roughly 18-hour stimulation, sampled from a patient who received antiretroviral therapy. These receptors all come from an adult man with HIV who was CMV-seropositive.

This sequence joins TRBV7-8 and TRBJ2-1; D is possibly TRBD1 or TRBD2 (5 bases each). V was shortened by 6 bases and J by 0 bases, with 12 bases between the two germline ends. The germline V gene encodes CDR1 SGHVS and CDR2 FQNEAQ. This CDR3 region has 15 residues. CDR3 nucleotides: TGTGCCAGCAGGTCGGGGCGGAGCTCCTACAATGAGCAGTTCTTC. Residues: CASRSGRSSYNEQFF.

The chain links TRBV7-2 to TRBJ1-2; D not certain. Germline values: CDR1 SGHTA, CDR2 FQGNSA. The CDR3 consists of 13 residues. V dropped 1 base and J dropped 3 bases, with 6 bases sitting between them. CDR3 sequence (DNA): TGTGCCAGCAGCTTAGAGGATTACTATGGCTACACCTTC. It yields the protein CASSLEDYYGYTF.

This clone has a single count. The chain employs TRBV18 and TRBJ2-7; weak D call: TRBD2 (6 bases). This CDR3 region has 13 residues. Trimming took 3 bases from V and 5 from J, leaving 11 bases between them. Germline loops: CDR1 KGHSH, CDR2 LQKENI. This CDR3 reads CASSPGGDHEQYF. The CDR3 coding sequence is TGTGCCAGCTCACCGGGAGGAGACCACGAGCAGTACTTC.

The chain links TRBV2 to TRBJ1-3; D remains unclear. Germline V gene sequence: CDR1 SNHLY, CDR2 FYNNEI. CDR3 length equals 17 residues. Trimming removed 1 base at V and 4 bases at J, with 17 bases between. The CDR3 DNA sequence: TGTGCCAGCAGTGAAGGCTACGACATTTTATCCGGAAACACCATATATTTT. Translated, it gives CASSEGYDILSGNTIYF.

The chain links TRBV3-1 (or the pseudogene TRBV3-2) to TRBJ2-7, with TRBD1 identical over 9 bases. CDR1 is LGHDT, CDR2 YNNKEL, per germline (reference sequence). Trimming at V came to 5 bases and at J to 3 bases, leaving 8 bases not matched to a gene. This CDR3 contains 15 residues. Here the CDR3 DNA reads TGTGCCAGCAGCGCCCAACAGGGGGCGGTCTACGAGCAGTACTTC. This codes for CASSAQQGAVYEQYF.

The V and J genes are TRBV1 and TRBJ2-1; no check of the table's D call, TRBD2, against the DNA was made. TRBV1 is an annotated pseudogene. The CDR3 length is 15 residues. CDR3 loop: CTSSHGLAGFNEQFF. CDR3 DNA: TGCACCAGCAGCCACGGACTAGCGGGGTTTAATGAGCAGTTCTTC.

J is TRBJ1-6 and V is TRBV5-5, with D tentatively TRBD1 (5 bases). Germline values: CDR1 SGHKS, CDR2 YYEKEE (reference sequence). The CDR3 is 14 amino acids. V was trimmed by 4 bases and J by 7 bases, leaving 12 bases between them. As DNA, the CDR3 is TGTGCCAGCAGCCCCCAGGGACGAAATTCACCCCTCCACTTT. It specifies CASSPQGRNSPLHF.

This rearrangement joins TRBV18 to TRBJ1-1; D is ambiguous. The CDR3 consists of 15 residues. CDR1 and CDR2 (germline): KGHSH, LQKENI. V shed 5 bases and J shed 0 bases, with 13 bases lying between them. This CDR3 is CASSAYREVNTEAFF. The CDR3, as DNA: TGTGCCAGCTCAGCCTACCGAGAGGTGAACACTGAAGCTTTCTTT.

The rearrangement joins TRBV5-4 to TRBJ1-6, with a possible D match to TRBD1 (5 bases). Per the germline V gene, CDR1 is SGHNT and CDR2 is YYREEE (reference sequence). V was shortened by 3 bases and J by 6 bases, with 19 bases between the two germline ends. This CDR3 has 17 amino acids. The CDR3, as DNA: TGTGCCAGCAGCTCCGTTAACCGGGACGGGGGTAATTCACCCCTCCACTTT. This codes for CASSSVNRDGGNSPLHF.

This clone appeared a few times. CDR3 DNA sequence: TGTGCCAGCATCCCGACTCAGGGAGGAACTGAAGCTTTCTTT. Amino acids: CASIPTQGGTEAFF. V usage is TRBV6-2 or TRBV6-3 and J usage is TRBJ1-1; D might be TRBD1 (5 bases). CDR3 length equals 14 residues. With 7 bases removed from V and 5 bases from J, the gap between germline ends came to 17 bases. Germline V gives CDR1 MNHEY, CDR2 SVGEGT.

The chain carries TRBV27 and TRBJ2-5, with 9 positions matching TRBD1. The CDR3 totals 15 residues. Per the germline V gene, CDR1 is MNHEY and CDR2 is SMNVEV (reference sequence). V trimming: 6 bases; J trimming: 9 bases; junction bases outside the gene matches: 14. The CDR3 sequence is CASSLQGAIVSAQYF. The CDR3 bases are TGTGCCAGCAGCTTACAGGGGGCGATCGTCTCTGCCCAGTACTTC.

The gene calls are TRBV19 and TRBJ1-1; TRBD1 matches 7 bases. Germline assignment: CDR1 LNHDA and CDR2 SQIVND (reference sequence). This CDR3 contains 14 residues. V gave up 9 bases and J gave up 4 bases; unmatched junction bases: 11. The CDR3 coding sequence is TGTGCCAGCCGTCCACAGGGGCCGAGCACTGAAGCTTTCTTT. This gives the protein CASRPQGPSTEAFF. The full variable domain, in which reference TRBV19 and TRBJ1-1 provide the parts outside the CDR3, is DGGITQSPKYLFRKEGQNVTLSCEQNLNHDAMYWYRQDPGQGLRLIYYSQIVNDFQKGDIAEGYSVSREKKESFPLTVTSAQKNPTAFYLCASRPQGPSTEAFFGQGTRLTVV.

This chain uses TRBV25-1 with TRBJ1-1, with a weak D call TRBD1 (5 bases). Trimming took off 8 bases at V and 1 base at J, with 14 bases between the two ends. This CDR3 comprises 14 residues. The germline CDR1 and CDR2 sequences are MGHDK and SYGVNS. This CDR3 reads CASFPGTANTEAFF. DNA for the CDR3: TGTGCCAGCTTCCCGGGGACGGCGAACACTGAAGCTTTCTTT. The variable domain in full, with the rest retrieved from reference TRBV25-1 and TRBJ1-1, is EADIYQTPRYLVIGTGKKITLECSQTMGHDKMYWYQQDPGMELHLIHYSYGVNSTEKGDLSSESTVSRIRTEHFPLTLESARPSHTSQYLCASFPGTANTEAFFGQGTRLTVV.

V gene TRBV2 combines with J gene TRBJ1-2; D may be TRBD1 (5 bases). Germline CDR1 is SNHLY and CDR2 is FYNNEI. This CDR3 is 12 amino acids long. V gave up 6 bases and J gave up 5 bases, with 10 bases separating them. The CDR3 protein is CASSAGGYGYTF. As DNA, the CDR3 is TGTGCCAGCAGCGCCGGGGGGTATGGCTACACCTTC. The variable domain in full, with the rest retrieved from reference TRBV2 and TRBJ1-2, is EPEVTQTPSHQVTQMGQEVILRCVPISNHLYFYWYRQILGQKVEFLVSFYNNEISEKSEIFDDQFSVERPDGSNFTLKIRSTKLEDSAMYFCASSAGGYGYTFGSGTRLTVV.